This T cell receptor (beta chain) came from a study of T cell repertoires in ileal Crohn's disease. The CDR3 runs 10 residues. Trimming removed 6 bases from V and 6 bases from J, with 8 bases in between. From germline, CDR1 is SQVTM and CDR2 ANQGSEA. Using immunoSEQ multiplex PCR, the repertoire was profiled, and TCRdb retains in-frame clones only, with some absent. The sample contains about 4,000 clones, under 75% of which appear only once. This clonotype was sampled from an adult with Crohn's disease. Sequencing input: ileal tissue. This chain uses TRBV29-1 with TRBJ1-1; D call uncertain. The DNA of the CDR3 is TGCAGCGTAACACGCCCTGAAGCTTTCTTT. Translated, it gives CSVTRPEAFF. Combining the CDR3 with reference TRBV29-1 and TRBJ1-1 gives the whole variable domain SAVISQKPSRDICQRGTSLTIQCQVDSQVTMMFWYRQQPGQSLTLIATANQGSEATYESGFVIDKFPISRPNLTFSTLTVSNMSPEDSSIYLCSVTRPEAFFGQGTRLTVV.